This entry concerns a single TCR beta chain. The sample comes from a study of blood T cell repertoires in COVID-19. Study overall: Samples came from the United States, Italy and Spain, spanning acute and convalescent COVID-19. In each case, the material was cDNA or gDNA derived from T cells, B-cell-depleted T cells, or PBMCs.

Authors' analysis steps: Using reference gene primer amplification, nucleated cell counts were estimated. Using immunoSEQ multiplex PCR, the repertoire was profiled, and TCRdb retains in-frame clones only, with some absent. D and trimming were read from the DNA, whereas the V and J calls and clone size are those reported in that table. Of approximately 200,000 clones in the sample, about 81% are singletons; the top ten hold about 10%. Enrollment of patients from Seattle took place during active infection, with longitudinal follow-up. The CDR3 contains 15 residues. Germline lookup yields CDR1 SGHNT and CDR2 YYREEE (reference sequence). Trimming at V came to 2 bases and at J to 7 bases, leaving 9 bases not matched to a gene.

The V gene is TRBV5-4, the J gene TRBJ2-1; 7 positions agree with TRBD2. Material for sequencing was peripheral blood. The receptor's source is a woman aged 80 or over with COVID-19, enrolled during active disease. CDR3 residues: CASSFTWEGWNEQFF. The CDR3 bases are TGTGCCAGCAGCTTTACGTGGGAGGGGTGGAATGAGCAGTTCTTC.